These 23 T cell receptor beta chains came from one sample sequenced in a study of T cell changes during pregnancy in multiple sclerosis. Repertoires were generated with immunoSEQ multiplex PCR, while TCRdb's copy carries only in-frame clones and drops some. This sample yields some 110,000 clones, of which about 90% are seen a single time; roughly 1.6% belongs to the top ten. Sequences were derived from peripheral blood, sampled before pregnancy. The receptors were sampled from a female donor with multiple sclerosis, enrolled in a pregnancy study.

V and J are TRBV6-5 and TRBJ1-1; a weak D match, TRBD1 (6 bases). Germline V gene data show CDR1 as MNHEY and CDR2 as SVGAGI. V was trimmed by 7 bases and J by 1 base, leaving 13 bases between them. The CDR3 is 14 residues long. DNA for the CDR3: TGTGCCAGCAAAAAAGGACAGCCGAACACTGAAGCTTTCTTT. Protein product: CASKKGQPNTEAFF.

V gene TRBV5-1 combines with J gene TRBJ2-1, with D possibly matching TRBD1 (6 bases). The CDR3 sequence is 15 residues long. Germline CDR1 SGHRS, CDR2 YFSETQ. The V end lost 0 bases, the J end lost 9 bases, and 16 bases lay between the germline ends. The CDR3 here is CASSLGNRDLGEQFF. The CDR3 coding sequence is TGCGCCAGCAGCTTGGGTAACAGGGATTTAGGTGAGCAGTTCTTC.

The chain combines TRBV28 with TRBJ2-7, with 10 nucleotides matching TRBD2. Germline trimming cut 5 bases from V and 7 bases from J; bases unmatched to any gene: 8. This CDR3 has 14 residues. The germline V gene encodes CDR1 MDHEN and CDR2 SYDVKM. For the CDR3, the DNA is TGTGCCAGCAGTACCGGACTAGCGGAGCTTGAGCAGTACTTC. As protein: CASSTGLAELEQYF.

The rearrangement uses TRBV16 and TRBJ1-2; perhaps TRBD1 as D (5 bases). The CDR3 has 16 amino acids. Trimming removed 1 base from V and 3 bases from J, with 15 bases in between. Germline CDR1 is KGHSY and CDR2 is FQNENV. In DNA form, the CDR3 reads TGTGCCAGCAGCCAATTTTCCGTGACAGCCTACTATGGCTACACCTTC. Amino acid sequence: CASSQFSVTAYYGYTF.

The CDR3 DNA reads TGTGCCAGTAGTCGTAAGACAGGGGACGGCGAGCAGTACTTC. Its translation is CASSRKTGDGEQYF. The V call is TRBV19, the J call TRBJ2-7, with 8 bases that match TRBD1. The germline gives CDR1 LNHDA, CDR2 SQIVND (reference sequence). The length of the CDR3 is 14 residues. Trimming cost V 5 bases and J 6 bases; bases outside gene matches: 9.

This chain connects TRBV7-3 to TRBJ2-1, with 9 bases identical to TRBD2. The CDR3 spans 17 residues. Germline assignment: CDR1 SGHTA and CDR2 FQGTGA. Losses at the gene ends were 0 bases for V and 4 bases for J; bases not matched to a gene: 7. The CDR3 spells CASSLTAGAGGYNEQFF. The CDR3 DNA sequence: TGTGCCAGCAGCTTAACGGCAGGGGCGGGAGGGTACAATGAGCAGTTCTTC.

This clone was counted a single time. The genes are TRBV15 and TRBJ1-5; 7 bases align to TRBD1. The CDR3 runs 15 residues. The germline CDR1 and CDR2 sequences are LNHNV and YYDKDF (reference sequence). J lost 5 bases, V lost 5 bases, and 9 bases had no gene match. CDR3 region: CATSPRTGAHQPQHF. The DNA for the CDR3 is TGTGCCACCAGCCCACGTACAGGGGCCCATCAGCCCCAGCATTTT.

In DNA, the CDR3 is TGTGCCAGCAGCAACCGGGACTTTTCCTACGAGCAGTACTTC. Amino acids: CASSNRDFSYEQYF. The chain is built from TRBV5-4 and TRBJ2-7; D is perhaps TRBD2 (6 bases). The CDR3 covers 14 residues. The germline V gene has CDR1 SGHNT and CDR2 YYREEE (reference sequence). With 4 bases removed from V and 1 base from J, the gap between germline ends came to 12 bases.

The chain employs TRBV4-2 and TRBJ2-5; 13 nucleotides agree with TRBD2. The germline V gene encodes CDR1 LGHNA and CDR2 YNFKEQ. J lost 5 bases, V lost 1 base, and 7 bases had no gene match. The CDR3 totals 17 residues. The CDR3 sequence is CASSQVGLAGVGETQYF. CDR3 DNA: TGTGCCAGCAGCCAAGTCGGACTAGCGGGAGTCGGGGAGACCCAGTACTTC.

CDR3 sequence: CAWSYQGYEQYF. The CDR3, as DNA: TGTGCCTGGAGTTACCAGGGCTATGAGCAGTACTTC. J is TRBJ2-7 and V is TRBV30, with D perhaps matching TRBD1 (5 bases). This CDR3 has 12 amino acids. V was shortened by 2 bases and J by 7 bases, with 12 bases between the two germline ends. The germline V gene encodes CDR1 GTSNPN and CDR2 SVGIG (reference sequence).

The CDR3 DNA follows: TGTGCCAGCAGCTCGCCCGGACCGACAGGGGCCGGACTTGACGCTGAAGCTTTCTTT. Translating gives CASSSPGPTGAGLDAEAFF. The rearrangement joins TRBV5-4 to TRBJ1-1; 8 bases match TRBD1. The CDR3 extends over 19 amino acids. Trimming removed 3 bases from V and 6 bases from J; junction bases left unmatched: 22. Germline V CDR1 and CDR2: SGHNT, YYREEE (reference sequence).

CDR3 protein: CASSPRQGALLDTEAFF. DNA of the CDR3: TGTGCCAGCAGCCCCCGACAGGGGGCGTTATTAGACACTGAAGCTTTCTTT. The chain carries TRBV4-2 and TRBJ1-1; TRBD1 matches at 10 bases. The CDR3 totals 17 residues. Germline V gene lookup returns CDR1 LGHNA and CDR2 YNFKEQ. The trim removed 4 bases at V and 3 bases at J, leaving 11 bases unmatched.

The V gene is TRBV27, the J gene TRBJ1-5, with D unclear. This CDR3 is built from 12 residues. Deletions cut 5 bases from V and 4 bases from J, with 6 bases between. In germline, CDR1 is MNHEY, CDR2 SMNVEV (reference sequence). The CDR3 region is CASSTVNQPQHF. DNA of the CDR3: TGTGCCAGCAGTACTGTAAATCAGCCCCAGCATTTT.

The chain is built from TRBV5-1 and TRBJ2-1; 13 positions match TRBD2. Germline trimming cut 0 bases from V and 5 bases from J; bases unmatched to any gene: 2. Germline values: CDR1 SGHRS, CDR2 YFSETQ. This CDR3 is built from 16 residues. This chain's CDR3 is CASSLGGTSGNNEQFF. As DNA, the CDR3 is TGCGCCAGCAGCTTGGGGGGGACTAGCGGGAACAATGAGCAGTTCTTC.

This chain uses TRBV4-1 with TRBJ2-1; 7 bases match TRBD1. CDR1 MGHRA and CDR2 YSYEKL come from the germline V gene. Trimming cost V 3 bases and J 1 base; bases outside gene matches: 6. The CDR3 sequence is 16 residues long. CDR3 amino acids: CASSQPDRASYNEQFF. The CDR3 DNA reads TGCGCCAGCAGCCAGCCCGACAGGGCATCCTACAATGAGCAGTTCTTC.

The chain has TRBV30 and TRBJ1-1, with TRBD1 matching over 8 bases. The CDR3 totals 18 residues. J gave up 3 bases and V 3 bases, and 18 bases lay outside the gene matches. From germline, CDR1 is GTSNPN and CDR2 SVGIG (reference sequence). CDR3 amino acids: CAWRDITGGLLMYTEAFF. In nucleotides, the CDR3 is TGTGCCTGGAGGGACATCACAGGGGGTCTTCTAATGTACACTGAAGCTTTCTTT.

There are a few counts of this clone. V and J are TRBV5-1 and TRBJ1-2; D not resolved. The CDR3 has 13 residues. Germline CDR1 SGHRS, CDR2 YFSETQ. V dropped 4 bases and J dropped 8 bases, with 15 bases sitting between them. The CDR3 spells CASSLRSGSGYTF. The DNA for the CDR3 is TGCGCCAGCAGCCTTAGATCGGGGAGCGGCTACACCTTC. The entire variable domain, with the rest obtained from reference TRBV5-1 and TRBJ1-2, is as follows: KAGVTQTPRYLIKTRGQQVTLSCSPISGHRSVSWYQQTPGQGLQFLFEYFSETQRNKGNFPGRFSGRQFSNSRSEMNVSTLELGDSALYLCASSLRSGSGYTFGSGTRLTVV.

The chain links TRBV5-1 to TRBJ2-1; 9 bases line up with TRBD1. The CDR3 contains 16 residues. Germline V gives CDR1 SGHRS, CDR2 YFSETQ. Trimming took 4 bases from V and 2 from J; bases not matched to a gene: 7. The CDR3 loop is CASSLKGQGTYNEQFF. The CDR3 nucleotides read TGCGCCAGCAGCCTGAAAGGACAGGGGACCTACAATGAGCAGTTCTTC.

The chain links TRBV6-5 to TRBJ1-2, with TRBD1 matching over 7 bases. Trimming removed 7 bases from V and 4 bases from J; junction bases left unmatched: 9. Germline CDR1 and CDR2: MNHEY and SVGAGI. The CDR3 length is 14 residues. The CDR3 DNA sequence: TGTGCCAGCACCTCCGGGGACAGTCGCTATGGCTACACCTTC. This codes for CASTSGDSRYGYTF.

V is TRBV15 and J is TRBJ2-3, with a tentative D call TRBD1 (8 bases). The CDR3 runs to 14 residues. From germline, CDR1 is LNHNV and CDR2 YYDKDF (reference sequence). V lost 3 bases and J 5 bases, leaving 12 bases between the germline ends. DNA of the CDR3: TGTGCCACCAGCAGGGGGGGGACAGGAGATACGCAGTATTTT. It is translated as CATSRGGTGDTQYF.

This chain uses TRBV2 with TRBJ1-5; TRBD1 might be the D (5 bases). Trimming shortened V by 4 bases and J by 4 bases, and 11 bases separated the two germline ends. From germline, CDR1 is SNHLY and CDR2 FYNNEI. The CDR3 loop spans 14 amino acids. The CDR3 protein is CASSVLGRNQPQHF. CDR3 bases: TGTGCCAGCAGTGTTTTGGGGCGTAATCAGCCCCAGCATTTT. Looking up the rest from reference TRBV2 and TRBJ1-5 gives the full variable domain: EPEVTQTPSHQVTQMGQEVILRCVPISNHLYFYWYRQILGQKVEFLVSFYNNEISEKSEIFDDQFSVERPDGSNFTLKIRSTKLEDSAMYFCASSVLGRNQPQHFGDGTRLSIL.

The chain combines TRBV12-5 with TRBJ1-5; possible D gene TRBD1, 5 bases. CDR3 length: 14 residues. The V gene's germline CDR1 is LGHNT and CDR2 FRNRAP. The V gene lost 10 bases and the J gene lost 4 bases, with 17 bases spanning the gap. CDR3 amino acids: CATSTATQNQPQHF. As DNA, the CDR3 is TGTGCTACTTCGACAGCAACCCAAAATCAGCCCCAGCATTTT. Complete variable domain (other parts from reference TRBV12-5 and TRBJ1-5): DARVTQTPRHKVTEMGQEVTMRCQPILGHNTVFWYRQTMMQGLELLAYFRNRAPLDDSGMPKDRFSAEMPDATLATLKIQPSEPRDSAVYFCATSTATQNQPQHFGDGTRLSIL.

The chain employs TRBV4-1 and TRBJ1-5; 7 nucleotides agree with TRBD1. Germline values: CDR1 MGHRA, CDR2 YSYEKL. The junction had 9 bases not matched to a gene; V was cut back by 1 base and J by 9 bases. The CDR3 has 15 amino acids. CDR3 loop: CASSQVTGAGRPQHF. In DNA form, the CDR3 reads TGCGCCAGCAGCCAAGTTACAGGGGCTGGACGGCCCCAGCATTTT.